This T cell receptor beta chain was obtained from a study of regulatory T cells in long-lasting Graves disease. Indicated time point: newly diagnosed GD, antithyroid drugs for less than 3 months. With RNA extracted from PBMCs as input, the TCR library was made. Trimming removed 4 bases at V and 11 bases at J, with 10 bases between. Germline-derived CDR1 and CDR2 are SQVTM and ANQGSEA. This CDR3 region has 10 residues. Sequencing libraries for TCR beta were prepared with iRepertoire HTBI primers and Arm-PCR of CDR3 regions. TCRdb recomputed calls from the multiplex PCR reads with MiXCR, one row per CDR3 protein. The data show about 450,000 distinct CDR3 sequences, with 12% to 15% seen just once and more than 15% held by the top ten. This clonotype has a handful of counts. The same sample was also used in a study of T cells in Graves' hyperthyroidism and ophthalmopathy.

The sequence was collected from a woman aged 45-65 years with Graves disease. Sequencing used peripheral blood mononuclear cells (PBMCs), obtained at new diagnosis, from a patient treated with antithyroid drugs. V is TRBV29-1 and J is TRBJ2-3; D ambiguous. The CDR3 protein is CSVVAWEQYF. The CDR3 nucleotides are TGCAGCGTTGTGGCTTGGGAGCAGTATTTT.